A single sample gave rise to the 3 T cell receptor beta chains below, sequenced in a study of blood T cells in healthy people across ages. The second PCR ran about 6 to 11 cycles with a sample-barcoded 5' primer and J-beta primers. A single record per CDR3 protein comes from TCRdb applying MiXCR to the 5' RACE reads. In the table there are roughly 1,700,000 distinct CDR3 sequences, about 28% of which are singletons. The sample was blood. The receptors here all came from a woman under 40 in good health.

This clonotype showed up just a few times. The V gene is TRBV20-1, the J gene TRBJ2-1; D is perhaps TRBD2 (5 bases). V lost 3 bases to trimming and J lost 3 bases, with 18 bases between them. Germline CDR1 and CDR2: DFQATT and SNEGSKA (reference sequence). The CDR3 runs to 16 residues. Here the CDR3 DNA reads TGCAGTGCTAGTTGGGTCTTTGGACGGGACTACAATGAGCAGTTCTTC. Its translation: CSASWVFGRDYNEQFF.

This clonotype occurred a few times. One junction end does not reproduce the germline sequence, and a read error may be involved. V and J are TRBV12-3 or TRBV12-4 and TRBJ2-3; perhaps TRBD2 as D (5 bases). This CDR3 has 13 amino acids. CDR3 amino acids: CASSLARYDTQYF. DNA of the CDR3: TGTGCCAGCAGTCTAGCACGTTACGATACGCAGTATTTT.

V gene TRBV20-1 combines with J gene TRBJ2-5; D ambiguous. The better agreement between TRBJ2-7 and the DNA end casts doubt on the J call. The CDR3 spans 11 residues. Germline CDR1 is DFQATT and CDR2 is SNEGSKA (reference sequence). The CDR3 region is CSAREVYEQYF. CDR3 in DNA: TGCAGTGCTAGAGAAGTCTACGAGCAGTACTTC.